This entry concerns a single TCR beta chain. Antigen unknown. The sample originates from a study of CD8 T cells in ankylosing spondylitis. Findings and caveats of the study: A TCR beta motif of eight highly homologous variants appeared characteristic of ankylosing spondylitis blood. Researchers reportedly found disease-linked clones significantly enriched in matched ankylosing spondylitis synovial fluid.

The CDR3 has 14 amino acids. Per germline, CDR1 LNHDA and CDR2 SQIVND (reference sequence). Trimming stripped 2 bases from V and 0 bases from J, with 5 bases between. By quantitative 5'-RACE with molecular barcodes, the TCR beta libraries were made. TCRdb reprocessed the 5' RACE reads with MiXCR, giving one entry per CDR3 protein. The sample has just over 300,000 distinct CDR3 sequences; under 25% are singletons. The sequenced sample was blood, either unsorted or a sorted T cell fraction (not recorded which). This receptor was obtained from a female donor with ankylosing spondylitis or in good health (not recorded which). The chain carries TRBV19 and TRBJ2-4; D gene unclear. CDR3 region: CASSIRRAKNIQYF. As DNA, the CDR3 is TGTGCCAGTAGTATAAGGCGAGCCAAAAACATTCAGTACTTC. Full variable domain (outside the CDR3, taken from reference TRBV19 and TRBJ2-4): DGGITQSPKYLFRKEGQNVTLSCEQNLNHDAMYWYRQDPGQGLRLIYYSQIVNDFQKGDIAEGYSVSREKKESFPLTVTSAQKNPTAFYLCASSIRRAKNIQYFGAGTRLSVL.